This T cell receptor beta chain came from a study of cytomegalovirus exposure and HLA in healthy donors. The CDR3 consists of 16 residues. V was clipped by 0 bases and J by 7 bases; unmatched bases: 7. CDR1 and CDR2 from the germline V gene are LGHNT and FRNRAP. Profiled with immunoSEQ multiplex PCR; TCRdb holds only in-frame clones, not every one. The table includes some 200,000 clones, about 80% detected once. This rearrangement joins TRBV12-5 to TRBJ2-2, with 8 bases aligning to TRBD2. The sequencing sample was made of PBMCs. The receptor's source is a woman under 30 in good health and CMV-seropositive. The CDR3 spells CASGLVLSGEVGELFF. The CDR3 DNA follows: TGTGCTAGTGGTTTGGTACTTAGCGGGGAGGTCGGGGAGCTGTTTTTT. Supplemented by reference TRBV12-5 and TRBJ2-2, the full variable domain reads DARVTQTPRHKVTEMGQEVTMRCQPILGHNTVFWYRQTMMQGLELLAYFRNRAPLDDSGMPKDRFSAEMPDATLATLKIQPSEPRDSAVYFCASGLVLSGEVGELFFGEGSRLTVL.